The entry below gives a single TCR beta chain sequence along with its context. This sample stems from a study of blood T cell repertoires in COVID-19. Across the whole study: From the United States, Italy and Spain came samples of acute and convalescent COVID-19. PBMCs, B-cell-depleted T cells, or T cells provided the cDNA or gDNA that made up the material.

The germline V gene encodes CDR1 SGHTA and CDR2 FQGNSA. CDR3 length equals 14 residues. Trimming shortened V by 5 bases and J by 7 bases, and 17 bases separated the two germline ends. The assay was immunoSEQ multiplex PCR, and TCRdb's table has in-frame clones only and misses some. The sample shows fewer than 250,000 clones, around nine tenths of them seen only once. The sample comprised peripheral blood. The chain uses TRBV7-2 and TRBJ1-2; D ambiguous. The receptor comes from a man between 60 and 75 years old with acute or convalescent COVID-19. CDR3 DNA sequence: TGTGCCAGCAGCCCGGCCGAGGAGGGAAGTGGCTACACCTTC. Translated: CASSPAEEGSGYTF. Together with reference TRBV7-2 and TRBJ1-2, the CDR3 gives the full variable domain: GAGVSQSPSNKVTEKGKDVELRCDPISGHTALYWYRQSLGQGLEFLIYFQGNSAPDKSGLPSDRFSAERTGGSVSTLTIQRTQQEDSAVYLCASSPAEEGSGYTFGSGTRLTVV.